This T cell receptor (beta chain) was identified during a study of OX40 agonist ivuxolimab in advanced cancers. At the level of the study: The patients received ivuxolimab by intravenous route every 2 weeks at 0.01 to 10 mg/kg. Subjects had a mean age of around 60 years, with a range of about 23 to 90; less than 90% were male.

Researchers took blood at baseline, on cycle 4 day 1, and on cycle 7 day 1. The data were produced by immunoSEQ multiplex PCR, yet TCRdb's version contains in-frame clones alone and is incomplete. The sample includes 75,000 to 90,000 clones, 75% to 95% of them seen just once. This CDR3 has 14 amino acids. Germline V gene lookup returns CDR1 SGHDT and CDR2 YYEEEE. The V end was cut by 2 bases, the J end by 0 bases, with 8 bases between. The receptor was derived from an adult with an advanced solid tumor such as melanoma, head and neck, liver or kidney cancer. This chain joins TRBV5-6 and TRBJ1-1; D is unresolved. Sample: CD4+ or CD8+ T cells sorted from blood, taken in a trial of the OX40 agonist ivuxolimab. This CDR3 reads CASSFSLMNTEAFF. In DNA form, the CDR3 reads TGTGCCAGCAGCTTTTCTCTGATGAACACTGAAGCTTTCTTT.